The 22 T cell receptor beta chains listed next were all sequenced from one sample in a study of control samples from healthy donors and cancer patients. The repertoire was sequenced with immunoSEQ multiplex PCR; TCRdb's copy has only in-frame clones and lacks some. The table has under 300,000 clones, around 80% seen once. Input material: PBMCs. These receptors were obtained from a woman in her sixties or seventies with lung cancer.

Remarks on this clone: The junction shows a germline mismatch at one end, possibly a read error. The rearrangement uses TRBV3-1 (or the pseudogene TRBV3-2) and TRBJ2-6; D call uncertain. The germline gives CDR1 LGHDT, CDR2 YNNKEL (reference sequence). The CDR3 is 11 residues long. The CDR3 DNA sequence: TGTGCCAGCAGTCAAGCCAACGTCCTGACTTTC. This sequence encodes CASSQANVLTF.

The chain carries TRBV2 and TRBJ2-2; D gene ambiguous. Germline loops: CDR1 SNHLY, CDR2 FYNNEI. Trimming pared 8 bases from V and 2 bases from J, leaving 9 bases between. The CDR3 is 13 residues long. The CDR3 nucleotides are TGTGCCAGCTCCCCCGAAAACACCGGGGAGCTGTTTTTT. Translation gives CASSPENTGELFF.

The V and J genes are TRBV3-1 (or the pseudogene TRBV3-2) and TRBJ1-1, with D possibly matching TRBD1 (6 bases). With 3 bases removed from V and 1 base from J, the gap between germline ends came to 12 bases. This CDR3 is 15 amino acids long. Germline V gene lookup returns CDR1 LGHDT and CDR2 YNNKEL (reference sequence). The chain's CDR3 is CASSQGGTTNTEAFF. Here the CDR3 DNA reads TGTGCCAGCAGCCAGGGGGGGACAACGAACACTGAAGCTTTCTTT.

CDR3 nucleotides: TGTGCCAGCATTAGGGACAGGGAAAGCTATGGCTACACCTTC. It codes for CASIRDRESYGYTF. The genes are TRBV2 and TRBJ1-2; 9 bases line up with TRBD1. Germline-derived CDR1 and CDR2 are SNHLY and FYNNEI. This CDR3 has 14 amino acids. V lost 7 bases and J lost 4; bases outside the gene matches: 7.

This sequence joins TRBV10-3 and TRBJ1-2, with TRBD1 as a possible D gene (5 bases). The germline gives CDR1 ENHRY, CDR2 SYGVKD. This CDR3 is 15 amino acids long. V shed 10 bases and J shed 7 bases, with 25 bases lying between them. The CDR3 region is CATTGQGLIEGGYTF. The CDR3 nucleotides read TGTGCCACCACGGGGCAGGGCTTAATAGAGGGTGGCTACACCTTC.

The chain's CDR3 is CASTIEGTEAFF. The CDR3 bases are TGCGCCAGCACAATCGAGGGCACTGAAGCTTTCTTT. The V and J genes are TRBV10-2 and TRBJ1-1; D is uncertain. With 7 bases removed from V and 4 bases from J, the gap between germline ends came to 10 bases. Germline assignment: CDR1 WSHSY and CDR2 SAAADI. The CDR3 contains 12 residues.

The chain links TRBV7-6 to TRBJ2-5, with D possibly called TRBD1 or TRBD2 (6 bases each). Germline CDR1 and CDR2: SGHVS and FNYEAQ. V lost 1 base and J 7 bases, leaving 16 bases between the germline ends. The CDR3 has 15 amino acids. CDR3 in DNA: TGTGCCAGCAGCTTAGATTGGGGGGCCACTGCGACCCAGTACTTC. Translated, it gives CASSLDWGATATQYF.

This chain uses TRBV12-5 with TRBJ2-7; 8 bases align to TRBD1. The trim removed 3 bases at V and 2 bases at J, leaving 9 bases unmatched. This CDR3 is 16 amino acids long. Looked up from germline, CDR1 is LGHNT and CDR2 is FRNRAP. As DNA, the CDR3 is TGTGCTAGTGGTTTCCTCCCCGGGACAGGACCCTACGAGCAGTACTTC. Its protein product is CASGFLPGTGPYEQYF.

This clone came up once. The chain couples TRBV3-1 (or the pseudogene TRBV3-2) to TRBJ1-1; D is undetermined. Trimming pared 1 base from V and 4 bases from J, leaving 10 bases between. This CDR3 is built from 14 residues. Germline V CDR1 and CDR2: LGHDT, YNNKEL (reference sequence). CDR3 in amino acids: CASSQVGGSTEAFF. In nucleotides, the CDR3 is TGTGCCAGCAGCCAAGTTGGTGGATCCACTGAAGCTTTCTTT.

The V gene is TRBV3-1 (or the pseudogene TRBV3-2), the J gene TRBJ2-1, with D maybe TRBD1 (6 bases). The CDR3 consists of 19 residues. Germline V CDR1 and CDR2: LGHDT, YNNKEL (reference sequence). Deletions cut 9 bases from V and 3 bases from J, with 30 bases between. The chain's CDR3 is CASRQGGWGTELIYNEQFF. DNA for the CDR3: TGTGCCAGTCGACAAGGGGGATGGGGCACAGAGTTAATCTACAATGAGCAGTTCTTC.

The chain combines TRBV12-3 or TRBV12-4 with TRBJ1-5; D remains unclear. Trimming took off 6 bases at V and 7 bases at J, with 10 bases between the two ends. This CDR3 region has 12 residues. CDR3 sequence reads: CASSPMGQPQHF. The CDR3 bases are TGTGCCAGCAGCCCCATGGGGCAGCCCCAGCATTTT.

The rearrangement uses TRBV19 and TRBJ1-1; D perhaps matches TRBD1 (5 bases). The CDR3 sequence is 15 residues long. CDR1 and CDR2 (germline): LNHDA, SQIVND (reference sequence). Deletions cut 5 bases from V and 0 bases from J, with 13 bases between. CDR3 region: CASSVDSRLNTEAFF. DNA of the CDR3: TGTGCCAGTAGTGTTGACAGCAGACTGAACACTGAAGCTTTCTTT.

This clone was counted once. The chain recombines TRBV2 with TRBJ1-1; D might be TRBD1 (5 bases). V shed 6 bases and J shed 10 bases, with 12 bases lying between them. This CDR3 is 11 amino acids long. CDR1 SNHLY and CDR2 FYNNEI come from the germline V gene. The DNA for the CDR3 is TGTGCCAGCAGGGTTCAGGGTCTAGCTTTCTTT. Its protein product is CASRVQGLAFF.

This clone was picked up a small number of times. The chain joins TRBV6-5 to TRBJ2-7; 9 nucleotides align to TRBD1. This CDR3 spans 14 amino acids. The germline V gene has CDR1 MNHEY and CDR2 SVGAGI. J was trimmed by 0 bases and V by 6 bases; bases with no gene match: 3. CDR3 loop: CASRGQGSSYEQYF. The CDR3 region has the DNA TGTGCCAGCAGAGGACAGGGGAGCTCCTACGAGCAGTACTTC.

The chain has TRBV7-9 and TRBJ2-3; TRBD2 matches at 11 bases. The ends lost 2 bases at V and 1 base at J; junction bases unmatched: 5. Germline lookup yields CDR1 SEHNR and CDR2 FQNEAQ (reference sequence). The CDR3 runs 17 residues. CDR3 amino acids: CASSLTSGLAGTDTQYF. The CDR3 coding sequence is TGTGCCAGCAGCTTAACCTCGGGACTAGCGGGCACAGATACGCAGTATTTT. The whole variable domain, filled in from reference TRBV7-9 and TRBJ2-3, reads DTGVSQNPRHKITKRGQNVTFRCDPISEHNRLYWYRQTLGQGPEFLTYFQNEAQLEKSRLLSDRFSAERPKGSFSTLEIQRTEQGDSAMYLCASSLTSGLAGTDTQYFGPGTRLTVL.

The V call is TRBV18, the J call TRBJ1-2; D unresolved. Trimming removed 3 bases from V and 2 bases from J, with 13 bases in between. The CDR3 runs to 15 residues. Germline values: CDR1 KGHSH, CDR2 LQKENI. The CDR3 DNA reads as TGTGCCAGCTCACCCACGGCAGGCGACAACTATGGCTACACCTTC. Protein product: CASSPTAGDNYGYTF.

The CDR3 DNA reads as TGTGCCAGCAGCGCCGGGACTAGCGGGACCAATGAGCAGTTCTTC. Amino acid sequence: CASSAGTSGTNEQFF. The rearrangement uses TRBV9 and TRBJ2-1, with 13 bases aligning to TRBD2. Germline assignment: CDR1 SGDLS and CDR2 YYNGEE. V shed 3 bases and J 6 bases; nucleotides not matched to a gene: 3. The CDR3 runs to 15 residues.

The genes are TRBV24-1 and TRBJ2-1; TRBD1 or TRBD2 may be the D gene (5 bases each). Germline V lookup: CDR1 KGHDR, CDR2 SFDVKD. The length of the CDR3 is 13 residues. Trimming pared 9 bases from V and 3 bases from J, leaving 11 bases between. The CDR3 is CATRDGDYNEQFF. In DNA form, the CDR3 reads TGTGCCACCCGGGACGGAGACTACAATGAGCAGTTCTTC.

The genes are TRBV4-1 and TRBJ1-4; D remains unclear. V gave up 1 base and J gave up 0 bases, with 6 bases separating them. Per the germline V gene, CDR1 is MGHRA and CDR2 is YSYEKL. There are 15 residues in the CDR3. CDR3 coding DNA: TGCGCCAGCAGCCAAGTGATAACAACTAATGAAAAACTGTTTTTT. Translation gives CASSQVITTNEKLFF.

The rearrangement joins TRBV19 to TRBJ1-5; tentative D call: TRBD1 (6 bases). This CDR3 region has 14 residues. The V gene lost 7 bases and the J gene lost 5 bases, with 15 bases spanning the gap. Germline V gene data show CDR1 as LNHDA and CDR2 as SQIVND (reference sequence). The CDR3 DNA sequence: TGTGCCAGTAATGATCAGGGGCGAGATCAGCCCCAGCATTTT. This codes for CASNDQGRDQPQHF.

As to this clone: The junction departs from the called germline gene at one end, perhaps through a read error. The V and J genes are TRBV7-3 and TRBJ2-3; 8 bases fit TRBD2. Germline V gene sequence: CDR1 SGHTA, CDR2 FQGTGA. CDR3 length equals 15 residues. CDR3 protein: CTSSATSGGPDTQYF. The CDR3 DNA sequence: TGTACCAGCAGCGCAACTAGCGGAGGACCAGATACGCAGTATTTT.

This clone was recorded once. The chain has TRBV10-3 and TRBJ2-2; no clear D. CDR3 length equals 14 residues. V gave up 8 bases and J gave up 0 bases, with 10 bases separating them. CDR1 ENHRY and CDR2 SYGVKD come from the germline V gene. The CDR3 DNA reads TGTGCCATCCGATCTAGTGCGAACACCGGGGAGCTGTTTTTT. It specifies CAIRSSANTGELFF.